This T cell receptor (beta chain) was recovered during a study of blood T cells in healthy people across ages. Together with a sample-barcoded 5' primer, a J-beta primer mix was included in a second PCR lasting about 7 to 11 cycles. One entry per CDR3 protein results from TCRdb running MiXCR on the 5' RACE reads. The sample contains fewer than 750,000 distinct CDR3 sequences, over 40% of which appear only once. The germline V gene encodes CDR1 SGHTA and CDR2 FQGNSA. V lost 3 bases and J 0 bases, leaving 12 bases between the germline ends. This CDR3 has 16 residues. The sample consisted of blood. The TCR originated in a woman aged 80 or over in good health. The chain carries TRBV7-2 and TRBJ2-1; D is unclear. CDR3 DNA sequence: TGTGCCAGCAGCTTCGGATGGGCGACCTCCTACAATGAGCAGTTCTTC. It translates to CASSFGWATSYNEQFF.